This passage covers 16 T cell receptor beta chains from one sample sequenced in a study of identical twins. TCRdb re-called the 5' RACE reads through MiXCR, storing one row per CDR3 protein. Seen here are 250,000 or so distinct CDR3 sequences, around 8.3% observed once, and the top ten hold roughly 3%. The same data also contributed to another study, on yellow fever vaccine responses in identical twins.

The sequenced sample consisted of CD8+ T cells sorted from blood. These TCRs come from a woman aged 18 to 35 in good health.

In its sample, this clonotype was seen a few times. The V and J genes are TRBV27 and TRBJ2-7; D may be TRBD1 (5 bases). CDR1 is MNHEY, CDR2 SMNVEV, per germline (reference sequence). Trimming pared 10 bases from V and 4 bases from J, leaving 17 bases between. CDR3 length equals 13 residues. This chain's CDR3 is CATSSPRQYEQYF. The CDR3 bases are TGTGCCACCTCATCCCCTCGACAGTACGAGCAGTACTTC.

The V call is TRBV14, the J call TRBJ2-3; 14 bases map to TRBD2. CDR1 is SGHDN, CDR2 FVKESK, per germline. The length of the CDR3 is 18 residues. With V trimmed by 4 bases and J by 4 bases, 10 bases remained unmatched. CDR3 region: CASSPNRLAGGPADTQYF. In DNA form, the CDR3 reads TGTGCCAGCAGCCCGAACAGACTAGCGGGGGGGCCGGCAGATACGCAGTATTTT.

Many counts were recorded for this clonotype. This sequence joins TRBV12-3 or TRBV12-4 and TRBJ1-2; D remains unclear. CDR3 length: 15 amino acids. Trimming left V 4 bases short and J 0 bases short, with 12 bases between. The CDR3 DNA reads TGTGCCAGCAGTTCCTTGGAGGAGGCTAACTATGGCTACACCTTC. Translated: CASSSLEEANYGYTF.

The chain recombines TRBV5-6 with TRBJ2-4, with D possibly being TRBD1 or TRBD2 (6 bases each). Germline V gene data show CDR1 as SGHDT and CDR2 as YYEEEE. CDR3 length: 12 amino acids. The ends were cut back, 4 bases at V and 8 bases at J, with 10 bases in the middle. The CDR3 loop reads CASSPGGHIQYF. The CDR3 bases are TGTGCCAGCAGCCCCGGGGGCCACATTCAGTACTTC.

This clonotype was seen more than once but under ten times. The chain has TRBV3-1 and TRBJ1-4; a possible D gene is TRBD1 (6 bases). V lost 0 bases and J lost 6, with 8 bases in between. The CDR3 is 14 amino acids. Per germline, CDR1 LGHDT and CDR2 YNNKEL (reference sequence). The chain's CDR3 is CASSQDGGDEKLFF. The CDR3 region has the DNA TGTGCCAGCAGCCAAGACGGGGGCGATGAAAAACTGTTTTTT.

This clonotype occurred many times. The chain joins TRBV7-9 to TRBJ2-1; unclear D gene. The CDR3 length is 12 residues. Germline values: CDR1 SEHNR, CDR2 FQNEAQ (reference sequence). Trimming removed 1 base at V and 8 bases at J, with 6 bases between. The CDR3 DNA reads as TGTGCCAGCAGCTTAGTTGGGGATGAGCAGTTCTTC. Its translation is CASSLVGDEQFF.

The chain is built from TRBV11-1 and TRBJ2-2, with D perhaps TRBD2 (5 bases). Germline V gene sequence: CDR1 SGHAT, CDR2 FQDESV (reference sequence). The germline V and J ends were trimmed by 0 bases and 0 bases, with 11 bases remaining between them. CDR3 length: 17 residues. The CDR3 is CASSLARGYANTGELFF. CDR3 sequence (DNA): TGTGCCAGCAGCTTAGCACGGGGATATGCGAACACCGGGGAGCTGTTTTTT.

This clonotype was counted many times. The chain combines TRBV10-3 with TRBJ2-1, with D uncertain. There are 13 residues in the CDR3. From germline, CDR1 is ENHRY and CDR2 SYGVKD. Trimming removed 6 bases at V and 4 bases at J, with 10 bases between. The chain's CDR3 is CAISLYRYNEQFF. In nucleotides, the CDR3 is TGTGCCATCAGCCTATACAGATACAATGAGCAGTTCTTC.

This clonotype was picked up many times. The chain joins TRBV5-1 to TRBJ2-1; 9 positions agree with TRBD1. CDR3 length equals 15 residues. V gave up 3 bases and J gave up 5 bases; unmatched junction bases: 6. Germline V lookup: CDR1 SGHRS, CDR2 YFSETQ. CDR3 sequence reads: CASSSSQGAHNEQFF. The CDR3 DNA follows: TGCGCCAGCAGCTCGTCACAGGGGGCCCACAATGAGCAGTTCTTC. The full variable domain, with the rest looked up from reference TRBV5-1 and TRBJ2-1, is KAGVTQTPRYLIKTRGQQVTLSCSPISGHRSVSWYQQTPGQGLQFLFEYFSETQRNKGNFPGRFSGRQFSNSRSEMNVSTLELGDSALYLCASSSSQGAHNEQFFGPGTRLTVL.

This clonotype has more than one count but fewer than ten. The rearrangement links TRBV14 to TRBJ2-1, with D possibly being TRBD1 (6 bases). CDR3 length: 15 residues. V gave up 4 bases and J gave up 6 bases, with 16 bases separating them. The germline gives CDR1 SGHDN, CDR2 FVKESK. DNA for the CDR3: TGTGCCAGCAGCCCTGGGCAGGGGTGGGGCAATGAGCAGTTCTTC. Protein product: CASSPGQGWGNEQFF.

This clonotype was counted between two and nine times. The CDR3 spells CASSPPGTGNEYGYTF. The CDR3 DNA reads TGTGCCTCGTCTCCCCCCGGGACAGGGAACGAGTATGGCTACACCTTC. The chain is built from TRBV7-8 and TRBJ1-2; 9 nucleotides agree with TRBD1. V lost 11 bases, J lost 5 bases, and 18 bases stayed unmatched. Germline lookup yields CDR1 SGHVS and CDR2 FQNEAQ. The CDR3 has 16 amino acids.

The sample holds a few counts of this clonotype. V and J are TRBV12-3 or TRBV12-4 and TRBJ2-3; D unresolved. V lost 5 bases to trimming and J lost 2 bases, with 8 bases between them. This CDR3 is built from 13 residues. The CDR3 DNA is TGTGCCAGCAGTCAAACTTCCACAGATACGCAGTATTTT. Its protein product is CASSQTSTDTQYF.

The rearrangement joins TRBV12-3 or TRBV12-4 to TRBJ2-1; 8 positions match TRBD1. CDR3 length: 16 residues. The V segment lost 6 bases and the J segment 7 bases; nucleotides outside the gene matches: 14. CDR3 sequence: CASSPGQAVRRNEQFF. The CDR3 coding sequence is TGTGCCAGCAGCCCGGGACAGGCAGTACGACGGAATGAGCAGTTCTTC.

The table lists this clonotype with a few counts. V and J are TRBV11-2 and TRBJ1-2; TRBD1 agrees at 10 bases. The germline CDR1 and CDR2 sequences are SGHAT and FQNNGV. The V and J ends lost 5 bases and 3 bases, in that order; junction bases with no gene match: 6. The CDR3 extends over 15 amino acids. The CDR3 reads CASSATGTGDYGYTF. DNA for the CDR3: TGTGCCAGCAGCGCAACCGGGACAGGGGACTATGGCTACACCTTC.

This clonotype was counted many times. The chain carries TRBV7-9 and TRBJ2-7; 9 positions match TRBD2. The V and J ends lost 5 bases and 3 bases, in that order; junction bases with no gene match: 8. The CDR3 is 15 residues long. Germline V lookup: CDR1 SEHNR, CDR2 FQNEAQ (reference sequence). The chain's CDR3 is CASSGISGSDYEQYF. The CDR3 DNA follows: TGTGCCAGCAGCGGGATTAGCGGGAGCGACTACGAGCAGTACTTC.

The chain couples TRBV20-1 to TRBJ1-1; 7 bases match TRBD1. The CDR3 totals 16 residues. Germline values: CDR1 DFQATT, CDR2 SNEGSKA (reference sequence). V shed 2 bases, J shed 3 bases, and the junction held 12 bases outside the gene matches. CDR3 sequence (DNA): TGCAGTGCTAGACCCCTCGTTACAGGGGCGTACACTGAAGCTTTCTTT. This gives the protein CSARPLVTGAYTEAFF.